This T cell receptor beta chain was obtained from a study of blood T cell repertoires in COVID-19. Source study methods: Amplification from reference gene primers served as the basis for estimated nucleated cell counts. Clones were read by immunoSEQ multiplex PCR, and TCRdb kept only the in-frame ones, dropping some. That table is the source of V, J and clone size, and D and trimming were worked out from the DNA. The sample comprises under 85,000 clones, 80% of which are singletons, and about 5.6% rests with the top ten. The sequenced material came from peripheral blood. The sequence derives from a man in his 60s with active or convalescent COVID-19.

The CDR3 spells CASRMGGGTEAFF. DNA of the CDR3: TGTGCCAGCAGAATGGGAGGGGGCACTGAAGCTTTCTTT. V gene TRBV12-3 or TRBV12-4 combines with J gene TRBJ1-1; tentatively, D is TRBD1 (6 bases). Trimming removed 6 bases at V and 4 bases at J, with 12 bases between. This CDR3 has 13 amino acids.